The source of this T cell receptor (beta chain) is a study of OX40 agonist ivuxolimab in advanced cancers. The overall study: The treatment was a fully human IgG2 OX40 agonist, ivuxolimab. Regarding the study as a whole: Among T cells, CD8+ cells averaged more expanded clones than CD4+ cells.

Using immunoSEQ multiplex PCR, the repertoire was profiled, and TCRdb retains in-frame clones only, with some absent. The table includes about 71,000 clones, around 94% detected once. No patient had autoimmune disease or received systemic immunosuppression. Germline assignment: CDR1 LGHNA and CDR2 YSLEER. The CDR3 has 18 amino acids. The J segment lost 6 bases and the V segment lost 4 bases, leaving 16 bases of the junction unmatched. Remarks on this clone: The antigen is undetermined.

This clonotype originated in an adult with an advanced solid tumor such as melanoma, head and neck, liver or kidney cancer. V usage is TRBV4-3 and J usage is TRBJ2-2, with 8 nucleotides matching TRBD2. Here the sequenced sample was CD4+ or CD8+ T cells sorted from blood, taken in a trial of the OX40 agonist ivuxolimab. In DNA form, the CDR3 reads TGCGCCAGCAGCCCGAAAGGGTCCGGGACTAGAGGCCCCGGGGAGCTGTTTTTT. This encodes CASSPKGSGTRGPGELFF.